This TCR beta chain was obtained from a study of beta chain features in type 1 diabetes. The investigators reverse transcribed all of the isolated RNA, so they sequenced expressed TCRB transcripts. Generated by immunoSEQ multiplex PCR, the TCRdb table keeps only in-frame clones and is missing some. The table lists around 150,000 clones, about 7% of them singletons. The CDR3 consists of 15 residues. In germline, CDR1 is LNHDA, CDR2 SQIVND (reference sequence). The V end lost 4 bases, the J end lost 2 bases, and 15 bases lay between the germline ends. Study conclusions and caveats: Type 1 diabetes patients showed fewer insertions and more deletions at VDJ junctions.

About this clone itself: Its cognate antigen is unknown.

The clonotype was recovered from a woman in her twenties or thirties in good health. The rearrangement joins TRBV19 to TRBJ2-7; D remains unclear. The sample consisted of central memory CD4+ T cells from blood. CDR3 in amino acids: CASSSLASSTYEQYF. CDR3 coding DNA: TGTGCCAGTAGTAGTCTCGCGTCTTCCACCTACGAGCAGTACTTC.